These 22 T cell receptor beta chains share one sample of origin, sequenced in a study of blood T cells in healthy people across ages. The second PCR ran about 7 to 12 cycles with a sample-barcoded 5' primer and J-beta primers. TCRdb itself ran the 5' RACE reads through MiXCR, one entry per CDR3 protein. The sample carries about 840,000 distinct CDR3 sequences, 25% to 35% recorded once. The data also belong to a second study, concerning T cells of mothers and their children.

The sample taken for sequencing was blood. The receptors stem from a woman aged 40 to 50 in good health.

This sequence joins TRBV28 and TRBJ1-5, with D possibly TRBD1 on 6 matching bases. The CDR3 consists of 14 residues. Trimming shortened V by 3 bases and J by 6 bases, and 12 bases separated the two germline ends. Per the germline V gene, CDR1 is MDHEN and CDR2 is SYDVKM. CDR3 bases: TGTGCCAGCAGTTTCTCGGGGGGCGGTCAGCCCCAGCATTTT. It specifies CASSFSGGGQPQHF. Filled out from reference TRBV28 and TRBJ1-5, the complete variable domain reads DVKVTQSSRYLVKRTGEKVFLECVQDMDHENMFWYRQDPGLGLRLIYFSYDVKMKEKGDIPEGYSVSREKKERFSLILESASTNQTSMYLCASSFSGGGQPQHFGDGTRLSIL.

To note about this clonotype: A much larger clone sits a single nucleotide away, making a read error possible. The rearrangement links TRBV7-2 to TRBJ2-1, with D hard to call. The CDR3 is 14 amino acids. CDR1 and CDR2 from the germline V gene are SGHTA and FQGNSA. Trimming shortened V by 5 bases and J by 10 bases, and 18 bases separated the two germline ends. The DNA for the CDR3 is TGTGCCAGCAGCCTACGTGACGGAACCTACGAGCAGTTCTTC. Translation gives CASSLRDGTYEQFF. The whole variable domain, filled in from reference TRBV7-2 and TRBJ2-1, reads GAGVSQSPSNKVTEKGKDVELRCDPISGHTALYWYRQSLGQGLEFLIYFQGNSAPDKSGLPSDRFSAERTGGSVSTLTIQRTQQEDSAVYLCASSLRDGTYEQFFGPGTRLTVL.

About this clonotype: An end of the junction does not agree with germline; a read error may underlie this. This sequence joins TRBV4-3 and TRBJ2-7; TRBD1 might be the D (5 bases). This CDR3 region has 14 residues. Germline CDR1 and CDR2: LGHNA and YSLEER. CDR3 in amino acids: CASSHNRSSYEQYF. Written as DNA, the CDR3 is TGCGCCAGTAGCCACAACAGGAGCTCCTACGAGCAGTACTTC.

There are a few counts of this clonotype. This chain uses TRBV5-1 with TRBJ2-3; 12 bases are a match to TRBD1. CDR1 is SGHRS, CDR2 YFSETQ, per germline. The CDR3 contains 15 residues. After removal of 5 bases from V and 4 bases from J, the junction contained 5 bases not matched to a gene. The DNA for the CDR3 is TGCGCCAGCAGTTCGGGACAGGGGGCCGCAGATACGCAGTATTTT. Translating it yields CASSSGQGAADTQYF.

This clonotype was picked up many times. This chain uses TRBV7-6 with TRBJ2-7, with D unresolved. Germline assignment: CDR1 SGHVS and CDR2 FNYEAQ. Between the trimmed V and J ends, which lost 0 bases and 5 bases, there was a span of 17 bases. The CDR3 runs to 16 residues. This chain's CDR3 is CASSLAGSATPHEQYF. The CDR3 DNA reads as TGTGCCAGCAGCTTAGCGGGGTCGGCTACCCCCCACGAGCAGTACTTC.

V usage is TRBV28 and J usage is TRBJ1-1, with D unclear. V dropped 5 bases and J dropped 4 bases, with 20 bases sitting between them. The CDR3 runs 16 residues. Germline-derived CDR1 and CDR2 are MDHEN and SYDVKM. The CDR3 DNA reads TGTGCCAGCAGTCCGGAATCAAGGGCGCGGGGCACTGAAGCTTTCTTT. This translates into CASSPESRARGTEAFF.

This clonotype has ten or more counts. The chain combines TRBV20-1 with TRBJ2-5, with D maybe TRBD2 (5 bases). V lost 0 bases and J 2 bases, leaving 10 bases between the germline ends. The CDR3 runs to 14 residues. Germline V gene sequence: CDR1 DFQATT, CDR2 SNEGSKA (reference sequence). The CDR3 protein is CSARDSWEQETQYF. CDR3 in DNA: TGCAGTGCTAGAGATAGCTGGGAGCAAGAGACCCAGTACTTC.

This clonotype was seen only a few times. A junction boundary mismatches the germline segment, possibly from a read error. The rearrangement joins TRBV15 to TRBJ2-3; D is unclear. The CDR3 extends over 12 amino acids. CDR1 and CDR2 from the germline V gene are LNHNV and YYDKDF (reference sequence). CDR3 sequence: CATSSSTDAQYF. The CDR3 DNA reads TGTGCCACCAGCAGTAGCACAGATGCGCAGTATTTT.

This clonotype was seen only a few times. The chain combines TRBV7-9 with TRBJ1-5, with 10 bases that match TRBD1. The CDR3 contains 16 residues. Trimming cost V 5 bases and J 0 bases; bases outside gene matches: 4. Germline V lookup: CDR1 SEHNR, CDR2 FQNEAQ (reference sequence). The CDR3 bases are TGTGCCAGCAGCGACCGGGACAGGGGTAGCAATCAGCCCCAGCATTTT. Its translation: CASSDRDRGSNQPQHF.

As regards this clonotype: This clone may be a read error of a much larger clone one base away. The chain has TRBV28 and TRBJ2-4; no clear D gene. Per the germline V gene, CDR1 is MDHEN and CDR2 is SYDVKM. The CDR3 totals 16 residues. The DNA for the CDR3 is TGTGCCAGCAGGTTATTGCTAGGGAAGGCCAAAAACATTCAGTACTTC. Translating it yields CASRLLLGKAKNIQYF.

This clonotype was observed a few times. V and J are TRBV29-1 and TRBJ1-2; a possible D gene is TRBD1 (5 bases). Per the germline V gene, CDR1 is SQVTM and CDR2 is ANQGSEA. The length of the CDR3 is 12 residues. V lost 4 bases, J lost 6 bases, and 12 bases lay in between. CDR3 amino acids: CSVGEGRDGYTF. As DNA, the CDR3 is TGCAGCGTTGGAGAGGGACGGGATGGCTACACCTTC.

The chain joins TRBV28 to TRBJ2-7; possible D gene TRBD1, 5 bases. CDR1 and CDR2 from the germline V gene are MDHEN and SYDVKM. The CDR3 contains 16 residues. Trimming took 5 bases from V and 3 from J, leaving 20 bases between them. CDR3 residues: CASSDRRKGRHYEQYF. The CDR3 DNA reads TGTGCCAGCAGTGATCGCCGAAAGGGGCGTCACTACGAGCAGTACTTC.

This clonotype was detected ten times or more. The gene calls are TRBV7-2 and TRBJ2-1, with 7 bases matching TRBD2. Germline V gene sequence: CDR1 SGHTA, CDR2 FQGNSA. CDR3 size: 14 residues. V was clipped by 2 bases and J by 12 bases; unmatched bases: 10. CDR3 nucleotides: TGTGCCAGCAGCTTATCGGGAGGCAACGGGGGGCAGTTCTTC. It is translated as CASSLSGGNGGQFF.

The V gene is TRBV5-1, the J gene TRBJ1-1; D remains unclear. The CDR3 has 15 residues. The V gene's germline CDR1 is SGHRS and CDR2 YFSETQ. V was trimmed by 0 bases and J by 2 bases, leaving 11 bases between them. In DNA form, the CDR3 reads TGCGCCAGCAGCTTGGATCTTAAACCAAACACTGAAGCTTTCTTT. This translates into CASSLDLKPNTEAFF.

This clonotype was recorded a few times. The chain combines TRBV18 with TRBJ2-7; 8 bases line up with TRBD1. The CDR3 spans 15 residues. Germline CDR1 KGHSH, CDR2 LQKENI. The trim removed 1 base at V and 5 bases at J, leaving 7 bases unmatched. This CDR3 is CASSPLGQGEDEQYF. The CDR3 DNA follows: TGTGCCAGCTCACCACTAGGACAGGGAGAGGACGAGCAGTACTTC.

In its sample, this clonotype was seen many times. This sequence joins TRBV5-1 and TRBJ2-1; possible D gene TRBD1, 6 bases. Germline CDR1 is SGHRS and CDR2 is YFSETQ. V lost 7 bases and J 5 bases, leaving 19 bases between the germline ends. The CDR3 is 15 amino acids. CDR3 in DNA: TGCGCCAGCCGACCCACAGGGTCCAGACACAATGAGCAGTTCTTC. It specifies CASRPTGSRHNEQFF. The whole variable domain, remainder taken from reference TRBV5-1 and TRBJ2-1, is KAGVTQTPRYLIKTRGQQVTLSCSPISGHRSVSWYQQTPGQGLQFLFEYFSETQRNKGNFPGRFSGRQFSNSRSEMNVSTLELGDSALYLCASRPTGSRHNEQFFGPGTRLTVL.

The rearrangement uses TRBV5-1 and TRBJ2-7, with D unresolved. The CDR3 spans 13 residues. Germline lookup yields CDR1 SGHRS and CDR2 YFSETQ. V lost 0 bases and J 3 bases, leaving 7 bases between the germline ends. Here the CDR3 reads CASSLDLFYEQYF. Written as DNA, the CDR3 is TGCGCCAGCAGCTTGGACCTGTTCTACGAGCAGTACTTC.

This clonotype was picked up many times. The CDR3 here is CSARDLDRGFADTQYF. The CDR3 DNA reads TGCAGTGCTAGAGATCTGGACAGGGGGTTCGCAGATACGCAGTATTTT. The V and J genes are TRBV20-1 and TRBJ2-3, with 10 bases that match TRBD1. The J segment lost 4 bases and the V segment lost 0 bases, leaving 7 bases of the junction unmatched. Germline CDR1 reads DFQATT; CDR2 reads SNEGSKA (reference sequence). CDR3 length: 16 residues.

This chain links TRBV24-1 with TRBJ2-1; tentatively, D is TRBD1 (6 bases). The CDR3 loop spans 21 amino acids. Germline loops: CDR1 KGHDR, CDR2 SFDVKD. V gave up 2 bases and J gave up 5 bases, with 30 bases separating them. For the CDR3, the DNA is TGTGCCACCAGTGATTCCCCATTGCCGGGTTCTACAGGGTTTTTCCACAATGAGCAGTTCTTC. It translates to CATSDSPLPGSTGFFHNEQFF.

This chain connects TRBV5-1 to TRBJ1-1; perhaps TRBD1 as D (5 bases). CDR3 size: 14 residues. V lost 4 bases and J lost 1, with 11 bases in between. The germline gives CDR1 SGHRS, CDR2 YFSETQ. CDR3 region: CASSAHGQNTEAFF. DNA for the CDR3: TGCGCCAGCAGCGCACATGGACAGAACACTGAAGCTTTCTTT.

This clonotype was seen ten or more times. The V and J genes are TRBV18 and TRBJ2-4; D unresolved. Trimming removed 3 bases from V and 0 bases from J, with 12 bases in between. CDR3 length: 16 residues. Germline CDR1 and CDR2: KGHSH and LQKENI. The CDR3 loop is CASSPPNGLAKNIQYF. CDR3 in DNA: TGTGCCAGCTCACCCCCGAACGGGTTAGCCAAAAACATTCAGTACTTC. Using reference TRBV18 and TRBJ2-4 for the parts outside the CDR3, the full variable domain is NAGVMQNPRHLVRRRGQEARLRCSPMKGHSHVYWYRQLPEEGLKFMVYLQKENIIDESGMPKERFSAEFPKEGPSILRIQQVVRGDSAAYFCASSPPNGLAKNIQYFGAGTRLSVL.

This clonotype has a count of ten or more. The V call is TRBV29-1, the J call TRBJ2-7, with a possible D match to TRBD1 (5 bases). Germline CDR1 SQVTM, CDR2 ANQGSEA. This CDR3 is 14 amino acids long. V lost 1 base and J 0 bases, leaving 10 bases between the germline ends. CDR3 coding DNA: TGCAGCGTTGAAGCTGGGGCCAGCTCCTACGAGCAGTACTTC. This encodes CSVEAGASSYEQYF.